One and the same sample provided the 3 T cell receptor beta chains below, sequenced in a study of shared T cell receptors in the human thymus. The repertoire was sequenced with immunoSEQ multiplex PCR; TCRdb's copy has only in-frame clones and lacks some. The table records roughly 500,000 clones, around 78% of them present only once. This sample also appeared in a second study, on human thymus T cells.

The sample comprised thymocytes. The receptors shown here come from a boy less than two years old with a congenital heart defect.

This chain links TRBV6-4 with TRBJ2-3; 12 bases fit TRBD2. The V gene's germline CDR1 is MRHNA and CDR2 SNTAGT. The CDR3 spans 13 residues. The V and J ends lost 10 bases and 5 bases, in that order; junction bases with no gene match: 4. CDR3 amino acids: CATRGLAGDTQYF. In nucleotides, the CDR3 is TGTGCCACCCGGGGACTAGCGGGAGATACGCAGTATTTT.

Concerning this clone: At one end, the junction sequence differs from germline, possibly due to a read error. Other DNA sequences from this sample encode an identical CDR3 as well. The genes are TRBV6-4 and TRBJ1-2; TRBD1 matches at 10 bases. The CDR3 contains 17 residues. Germline V CDR1 and CDR2: MRHNA, SNTAGT. In DNA, the CDR3 is TGTGCCAGCAGCGACTCCTATGACAGGGGGCCTAACTATGGCTACACCTTC. This gives the protein CASSDSYDRGPNYGYTF.

The chain has TRBV7-9 and TRBJ2-7, with TRBD2 matching over 14 bases. Trimming cost V 3 bases and J 3 bases; bases outside gene matches: 13. The germline CDR1 and CDR2 sequences are SEHNR and FQNEAQ (reference sequence). The CDR3 covers 19 residues. The CDR3 reads CASSLATTSGRANLYEQYF. CDR3 coding DNA: TGTGCCAGCAGCTTGGCCACGACTAGCGGGAGGGCCAACCTCTACGAGCAGTACTTC.